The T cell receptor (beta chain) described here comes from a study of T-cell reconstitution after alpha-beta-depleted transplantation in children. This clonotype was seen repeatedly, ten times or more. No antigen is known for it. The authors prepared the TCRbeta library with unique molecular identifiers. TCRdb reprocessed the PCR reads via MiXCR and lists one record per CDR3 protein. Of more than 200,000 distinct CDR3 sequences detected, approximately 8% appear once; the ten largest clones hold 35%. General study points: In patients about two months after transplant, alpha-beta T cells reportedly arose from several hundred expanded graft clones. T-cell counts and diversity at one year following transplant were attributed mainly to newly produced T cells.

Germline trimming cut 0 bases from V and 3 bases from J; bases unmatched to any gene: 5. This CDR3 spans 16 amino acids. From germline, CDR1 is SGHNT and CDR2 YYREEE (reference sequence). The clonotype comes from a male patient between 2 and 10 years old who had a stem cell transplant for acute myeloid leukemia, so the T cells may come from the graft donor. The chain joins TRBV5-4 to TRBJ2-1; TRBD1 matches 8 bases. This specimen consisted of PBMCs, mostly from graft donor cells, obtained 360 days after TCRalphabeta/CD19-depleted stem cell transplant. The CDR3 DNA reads TGTGCCAGCAGCTTGGGATCGGGACAGGTCTACAATGAGCAGTTCTTC. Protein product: CASSLGSGQVYNEQFF.